This entry features one T cell receptor beta chain sequence. Its antigen remains undetermined. No clone much larger than this one lies a single base away; base qualities are absent. Additional sequencing covered unstimulated subsets from a few donor pairs, namely CD8+ effector memory, CD4+ naive, CD8+ TEMRA, CD4+ memory and CD8+ naive. TCRbeta CDR3 sequencing was performed on sorted unstimulated T cells and on proliferating T cells recovered from mixed lymphocyte reactions. Fresh whole blood from fewer than 12 HLA-typed healthy donors was used to isolate PBMCs. The data were obtained in a study of siplizumab effects on memory and regulatory T cells (dated by TCRdb to between 2017 and 2020). Background on the whole study: The study examined how the anti-CD2 antibody siplizumab affects alloreactive T-cell subsets in allogeneic mixed lymphocyte reactions built from human PBMCs.

Study-wide conclusions, independent of this receptor: Among mappable alloreactive CD4+ clones, an average Treg-derived fraction of about 70% was observed with siplizumab, compared with roughly 28% in control reactions. Whether proliferating Tregs from siplizumab cultures were suppressive was not functionally confirmed. A naive or memory phenotype could not be assigned to roughly 80-95% of proliferating CD4+ or CD8+ clones. The cumulative frequency of alloreactive sequences that could be traced back to unstimulated CD4+ memory T cells was significantly reduced by siplizumab. Sequences below about 10^-5 frequency were poorly captured, so only a minor fraction of alloreactive clones could be mapped to unstimulated subsets. Compared with memory T cells, unstimulated naive T cells appeared more diverse, and naive cells seemed to make a substantial contribution to the alloresponse.

The library came from the immunoSEQ multiplex PCR assay. The deep sequencing platform assayed some 98,000 TCR templates per sample. Genomic DNA extracted from sorted T cells was used for TCRbeta CDR3 sequencing. Per the authors' processing: The R programming language was used for the clonal analysis of the TCRbeta CDR3 data. Alloreactive CD4+ and CD8+ clones were defined by comparing unstimulated samples with post-reaction CFSE-low samples. Alloreactive CD4+ clones were assigned to regulatory or non-regulatory origin by matching sequences to sorted unstimulated Treg and non-Treg repertoires. TCRdb mirrors the immuneACCESS table, restricted to in-frame sequences. Some clones are absent from its copies; in checked studies, under half trace to an unresolved V gene, and the reason for the others is unknown. V, J and clone size are taken as reported in that table, and D and trimming were inferred from the DNA itself. The sample contains tens of thousands of clones, about 90% of them found a single time. The ten largest clones add up to roughly 0.3% of the sample.

Compared with germline, V lacks 5 bases and J lacks 6 bases; bases without a gene match: 19. Based on the germline V gene (reference sequence), the CDR1 and CDR2 sequences are SEHNR and FQNEAQ. The CDR3 spans 19 residues, from the cysteine through the phenylalanine. The read is trimmed to its CDR3 DNA, 57 bases read in frame from base 1. The rearranged segments are TRBV7-9 and TRBJ2-2; 9 of the junction bases match TRBD1. The sequence was obtained from a human donor in good health. The source material was naive CD8+ T cells sorted from blood. The sample's cell subset or site, from its label and the paper: unstimulated naive T cells. The nucleotide sequence is TGTGCCAGCAGCCCGCTACTACAGGGGGCGACTAGGTGGGCCGGGGAGCTGTTTTTT. The translation is CASSPLLQGATRWAGELFF.